Listed below are T cell receptor beta chains from one sample, sequenced in a study of OX40 agonist ivuxolimab in advanced cancers. The protocol was immunoSEQ multiplex PCR, while the TCRdb copy is restricted to in-frame clones and leaves out a portion. The repertoire has 75,000 to 95,000 clones, more than 80% of them found once; the top ten carry 0.2% to 0.25%. Here the sequenced sample was CD4+ or CD8+ T cells sorted from blood, taken in a trial of the OX40 agonist ivuxolimab. The receptors stem from an adult with an advanced solid tumor such as melanoma, head and neck, liver or kidney cancer. The CDR3 runs from the conserved cysteine through the conserved F or W. The order of the fields is D gene, clone size, J gene, V gene, CDR3 DNA, CDR3 protein. The D gene is left open where the match is weak. The size field is filled for only some rows; it gives once, few, many or a size class.

. . TRBJ2-2 TRBV4-1 TGCGCCAGCAGCCAACCCAGGGATGTAGCGAACACCGGGGAGCTGTTTTTT CASSQPRDVANTGELFF
TRBD1 . TRBJ2-1 TRBV11-3 TGTGCCAGCAGCCCAGGACAGGGGAATTACAATGAGCAGTTCTTC CASSPGQGNYNEQFF
. . TRBJ1-1 TRBV6-5 TGTGCCAGCAGTTCCCCCGGGGCCAACACTGAAGCTTTCTTT CASSSPGANTEAFF
. . TRBJ1-1 TRBV5-1 TGCGCCAGCAGCTTGGACAGGGTTGGTACTGAAGCTTTCTTT CASSLDRVGTEAFF
. . TRBJ1-2 TRBV9 TGTGCCAGCAGCCCCAGGGGTCCTTGGGGCTACACCTTC CASSPRGPWGYTF
. . TRBJ1-2 TRBV11-2 TGTGCCAGCAGCTTCGTAGGGAGGGGGAAAGGCTACACCTTC CASSFVGRGKGYTF
. . TRBJ1-4 TRBV7-2 TGTGCCAGCAGCTTAGGGGTTATTGGCGGTAATGAAAAACTGTTTTTT CASSLGVIGGNEKLFF
TRBD2 . TRBJ2-5 TRBV5-1 TGCGCCAGCAGCTATAGCGGGGGTTCAGGAGAGACCCAGTACTTC CASSYSGGSGETQYF
TRBD1 . TRBJ1-3 TRBV28 TGTGCCAGCAGGACGACAGGGGCCCTAATCACCATATATTTT CASRTTGALITIYF
. . TRBJ2-7 TRBV28 TGTGCCAGCCTTCTCGGCGGGGGCGCACTCGAGCAGTACTTC CASLLGGGALEQYF
. . TRBJ2-1 TRBV28 TGTGCCAGCAGTTCAAGCTCCTACAATGAGCAGTTCTTC CASSSSSYNEQFF
. few TRBJ2-7 TRBV4-2 TGTGCCAGCAGCCAACCAGGGGGAGGGCCCTACGAGCAGTACTTC CASSQPGGGPYEQYF
. . TRBJ1-3 TRBV7-2 TGTGCCAGCAGCGGTACAGGGTCTGGAAACACCATATATTTT CASSGTGSGNTIYF
TRBD2 once TRBJ2-1 TRBV7-6 TGTGCCAGCAGCTCCAGCGGTGCGGGGGGGCCAAGTGAGCAGTTCTTC CASSSSGAGGPSEQFF
. . TRBJ2-6 TRBV27 TGTGCCAGCAGTTTATTTTCTGGGGCCAACGTCCTGACTTTC CASSLFSGANVLTF
. . TRBJ2-3 TRBV27 TGTGCCAGCAGTTTAGCCCTAGCGATGGATACGCAGTATTTT CASSLALAMDTQYF
. . TRBJ2-5 TRBV2 TGTGCCAGCAGTGAGGCGACAGCACAAGAGACCCAGTACTTC CASSEATAQETQYF
TRBD1 once TRBJ1-2 TRBV9 TGTGCCAGCAGCGCCCATCCGGACAGGGGTGGCTACACCTTC CASSAHPDRGGYTF
TRBD2 . TRBJ2-1 TRBV7-6 TGTGCCAGCAGCCGGCTAGCGGGAGGTCTCTCCTACAATGAGCAGTTCTTC CASSRLAGGLSYNEQFF
. . TRBJ1-2 TRBV15 TGTGCCACCAGCAGAGATCGGGGGAGAGCTAACTATGGCTACACCTTC CATSRDRGRANYGYTF
. . TRBJ1-2 TRBV5-1 TGCGCCAGCAGCAACCAGGGGTCGCCCTATGGCTACACCTTC CASSNQGSPYGYTF
. . TRBJ1-1 TRBV11-2 TGTGCCAGCAGCATTAGACGAGACCCAAACACTGAAGCTTTCTTT CASSIRRDPNTEAFF
TRBD1 . TRBJ1-4 TRBV19 TGTGCCAGTAGTACCCAGGGGGCTACTAATGAAAAACTGTTTTTT CASSTQGATNEKLFF
TRBD2 . TRBJ2-1 TRBV30 TGTGCCTGGAGTGTATCTAGCGGGAGGGCCTTCCCCAGGGAGCAGTTCTTC CAWSVSSGRAFPREQFF
. once TRBJ1-2 TRBV6-5 TGTGCCAGCAGGGTGGGGGTAGGGAGCTATGGCTACACCTTC CASRVGVGSYGYTF
. . TRBJ1-4 TRBV9 TGTGCCAGCTCCCTCGGCACAACTAATGAAAAACTGTTTTTT CASSLGTTNEKLFF
TRBD1 once TRBJ2-3 TRBV4-1 TGCGCCAGCAGCCGCCTTCCCTACACAGGGGCGAGCACAGATACGCAGTATTTT CASSRLPYTGASTDTQYF